Listed here are 2 T cell receptor beta chains from one sample, sequenced in a study of memory CD4+ T cells and cytomegalovirus serostatus. The method was immunoSEQ multiplex PCR; TCRdb's version includes in-frame clones alone and lacks a portion of them. Of over 75,000 clones listed, 75% to 85% are singletons. Single viable CD3+CD4+CD8-CD45RO+ cells were sorted as the memory CD4+ T cells. The sequencing input was memory CD4+ T cells from blood. The source is an adult in good health and CMV-seropositive.

V gene TRBV6-1 combines with J gene TRBJ2-7; D may be TRBD1 or TRBD2 (7 bases each). V lost 6 bases and J 6 bases, leaving 21 bases between the germline ends. The germline CDR1 and CDR2 sequences are MNHNS and SASEGT. This CDR3 is built from 15 residues. The CDR3 DNA is TGTGCCAGCAGCCCTGGGACAGAACTAGCGACCGAGCAGTACTTC. Translating it yields CASSPGTELATEQYF.

This rearrangement joins TRBV5-4 to TRBJ1-2; 7 bases map to TRBD1. The junction had 2 bases not matched to a gene; V was cut back by 0 bases and J by 0 bases. The CDR3 sequence is 15 residues long. Germline assignment: CDR1 SGHNT and CDR2 YYREEE (reference sequence). The CDR3 nucleotides read TGTGCCAGCAGCTTGGCGACAGGGTCTAACTATGGCTACACCTTC. Protein: CASSLATGSNYGYTF.